These 5 T cell receptor beta chains were sequenced from one sample in a study of T cell responses to AZD1222 COVID-19 vaccine. Sequencing used immunoSEQ multiplex PCR; TCRdb keeps in-frame clones, though not all of them. The table shows about 150,000 clones, with more than 85% occurring only once. Specimen: peripheral blood, collected on day 0 of AZD1222 vaccination. These receptor sequences come from an adult in good health.

This clone was recorded only once. The CDR3 sequence is CASSPPPGSTGTGELFF. CDR3 DNA sequence: TGTGCCAGCAGCCCTCCCCCAGGCTCTACGGGCACCGGGGAGCTGTTTTTT. The gene calls are TRBV9 and TRBJ2-2; D gene ambiguous. This CDR3 has 17 residues. Germline V CDR1 and CDR2: SGDLS, YYNGEE. Trimming stripped 4 bases from V and 4 bases from J, with 20 bases between. The full variable domain, completed using reference TRBV9 and TRBJ2-2, is DSGVTQTPKHLITATGQRVTLRCSPRSGDLSVYWYQQSLDQGLQFLIQYYNGEERAKGNILERFSAQQFPDLHSELNLSSLELGDSALYFCASSPPPGSTGTGELFFGEGSRLTVL.

V gene TRBV11-2 combines with J gene TRBJ2-2; 12 positions match TRBD1. This CDR3 is 17 amino acids long. V trimming: 4 bases; J trimming: 1 base; junction bases outside the gene matches: 4. Per germline, CDR1 SGHAT and CDR2 FQNNGV. The CDR3, as DNA: TGTGCCAGCAGCTGGGACAGGGGGCTCGGGAACACCGGGGAGCTGTTTTTT. Protein: CASSWDRGLGNTGELFF.

This clone was observed once. The chain couples TRBV6-5 to TRBJ1-2; D may be TRBD1 (5 bases). Germline lookup yields CDR1 MNHEY and CDR2 SVGAGI. This CDR3 is built from 14 residues. V was pared by 0 bases and J by 8 bases, with 13 bases between. In DNA form, the CDR3 reads TGTGCCAGCAGTTACTCGGGGGGATTGGTGGGCTACACCTTC. Its translation is CASSYSGGLVGYTF.

V and J are TRBV13 and TRBJ2-3; D gene unclear. Trimming took 0 bases from V and 6 from J, leaving 10 bases between them. The CDR3 is 14 residues long. Germline CDR1 and CDR2: PRHDT and FYEKMQ (reference sequence). The CDR3 reads CASSLGLVTDTQYF. For the CDR3, the DNA is TGTGCCAGCAGCTTAGGGCTAGTCACGGATACGCAGTATTTT.

The rearrangement links TRBV5-8 to TRBJ2-6; TRBD2 is a possible D gene (6 bases). The V and J ends lost 3 bases and 4 bases respectively, with 11 bases between them. Germline CDR1 SGHTS, CDR2 YDEGEE. CDR3 length equals 15 residues. The CDR3 reads CASSWRGTGANVLTF. In DNA form, the CDR3 reads TGTGCCAGCAGCTGGCGGGGTACCGGGGCCAACGTCCTGACTTTC.